This passage covers 4 T cell receptor beta chains from one sample sequenced in a study of blood T cell repertoires in COVID-19. Using immunoSEQ multiplex PCR, the repertoire was profiled, and TCRdb retains in-frame clones only, with some absent. In the table there are approximately 150,000 clones, roughly 87% of which are singletons. Sequencing was done on a sample of peripheral blood. The receptor source for this set is a human donor in a cohort sampled during active COVID-19.

This chain uses TRBV7-6 with TRBJ2-3, with 7 bases identical to TRBD1. Germline values: CDR1 SGHVS, CDR2 FNYEAQ. The CDR3 contains 15 residues. V was pared by 5 bases and J by 1 base, with 6 bases of the junction left unmatched. Written as DNA, the CDR3 is TGTGCCAGCAGCACAAGGACAGGCCGCACAGATACGCAGTATTTT. This translates into CASSTRTGRTDTQYF.

The chain joins TRBV6-4 to TRBJ2-2; TRBD1 might be the D (6 bases). The length of the CDR3 is 15 residues. V was trimmed by 6 bases and J by 0 bases, leaving 11 bases between them. CDR1 and CDR2 from the germline V gene are MRHNA and SNTAGT. The CDR3 DNA reads as TGTGCCAGCAGCCGGACAGAGCCGAACACCGGGGAGCTGTTTTTT. It is translated as CASSRTEPNTGELFF.

This clone was recorded a few times. CDR3 loop: CASSQGGPGRGNTEAFF. For the CDR3, the DNA is TGTGCCAGCAGCCAAGGCGGGCCGGGGAGGGGGAACACTGAAGCTTTCTTT. The gene calls are TRBV4-2 and TRBJ1-1, with D maybe TRBD1 (5 bases). The CDR3 has 17 residues. V was cut by 1 base and J by 1 base, with 16 bases left in between. Germline values: CDR1 LGHNA, CDR2 YNFKEQ.

The DNA of the CDR3 is TGCGCCAGCAGCATTTCCGGGTCCGAAAGCTCTGGGGCCAACGTCCTGACTTTC. Its translation: CASSISGSESSGANVLTF. V and J are TRBV5-1 and TRBJ2-6, with D uncertain. Trimming cost V 4 bases and J 0 bases, with 17 bases left between them. Germline CDR1 reads SGHRS; CDR2 reads YFSETQ. This CDR3 spans 18 amino acids.